Following are 28 T cell receptor beta chains from one sample sequenced in a study of blood T cell repertoires in COVID-19. Libraries were prepared by immunoSEQ multiplex PCR; TCRdb keeps only in-frame clonotypes and omits some of them. The data show about 70,000 clones, 75% to 85% seen once. Sequenced material: peripheral blood. The receptors come from a man in his 70s who had recovered from COVID-19.

CDR3 DNA: TGTGCCAGCAGTGAATGGGGAACGGGACAGGGGGCGGACGAGCAGTACTTC. Its translation is CASSEWGTGQGADEQYF. V and J are TRBV25-1 and TRBJ2-7, with 12 nucleotides matching TRBD1. CDR1 and CDR2 from the germline V gene are MGHDK and SYGVNS. V shed 1 base, J shed 5 bases, and the junction held 9 bases outside the gene matches. This CDR3 is built from 17 residues.

The V and J genes are TRBV5-1 and TRBJ2-5, with 8 bases aligning to TRBD2. The germline gives CDR1 SGHRS, CDR2 YFSETQ. The CDR3 spans 15 residues. J was trimmed by 3 bases and V by 2 bases; bases with no gene match: 6. The DNA for the CDR3 is TGCGCCAGCAGCTTTTCAGCGGGAGAGAAAGAGACCCAGTACTTC. This codes for CASSFSAGEKETQYF. Looking up the rest from reference TRBV5-1 and TRBJ2-5 gives the full variable domain: KAGVTQTPRYLIKTRGQQVTLSCSPISGHRSVSWYQQTPGQGLQFLFEYFSETQRNKGNFPGRFSGRQFSNSRSEMNVSTLELGDSALYLCASSFSAGEKETQYFGPGTRLLVL.

This clone was seen a handful of times. The chain links TRBV27 to TRBJ2-7; D ambiguous. Germline CDR1 reads MNHEY; CDR2 reads SMNVEV (reference sequence). This CDR3 has 13 residues. V was clipped by 3 bases and J by 5 bases, with 11 bases between them. The CDR3 loop reads CASSLRPYNEQYF. Written as DNA, the CDR3 is TGTGCCAGCAGTTTGCGGCCTTACAACGAGCAGTACTTC.

The chain recombines TRBV19 with TRBJ2-3; tentative D call: TRBD1 (7 bases). The length of the CDR3 is 15 residues. CDR1 LNHDA and CDR2 SQIVND come from the germline V gene (reference sequence). With 3 bases removed from V and 5 bases from J, the gap between germline ends came to 15 bases. The DNA for the CDR3 is TGTGCCAGTAGTATCCCCACAGGGGAGGTAGATACGCAGTATTTT. Protein sequence: CASSIPTGEVDTQYF.

The J gene is TRBJ2-2, the V gene TRBV29-1; 8 bases match TRBD1. This CDR3 contains 14 residues. Germline V gene lookup returns CDR1 SQVTM and CDR2 ANQGSEA. The ends lost 4 bases at V and 6 bases at J; junction bases unmatched: 7. The CDR3: CSVADRGLSGELFF. In DNA form, the CDR3 reads TGCAGCGTTGCTGACAGGGGCTTATCCGGGGAGCTGTTTTTT.

J is TRBJ1-5 and V is TRBV5-8; D call uncertain. V lost 3 bases and J lost 1, with 14 bases in between. The CDR3 length is 16 residues. Per the germline V gene, CDR1 is SGHTS and CDR2 is YDEGEE. The CDR3 bases are TGTGCCAGCAGCTCCGGTCTTGAGTACAGCAATCAGCCCCAGCATTTT. It is translated as CASSSGLEYSNQPQHF.

In its sample, this clone was seen once. V and J are TRBV27 and TRBJ2-3; 7 bases fit TRBD2. V lost 4 bases, J lost 2 bases, and 12 bases stayed unmatched. The CDR3 spans 17 residues. Germline V gene sequence: CDR1 MNHEY, CDR2 SMNVEV (reference sequence). This CDR3 reads CASSYTSASRFTDTQYF. DNA of the CDR3: TGTGCCAGCAGTTATACTAGCGCCAGCCGATTCACAGATACGCAGTATTTT.

This chain connects TRBV21-1 to TRBJ2-1; the DNA was not compared with TRBD2, the D call given in the table. TRBV21-1 is classified as a pseudogene. This CDR3 contains 18 residues. The CDR3 spells CASSKKGSSGSSYNEQFF. DNA for the CDR3: TGTGCCAGCAGCAAAAAGGGGTCTAGCGGTAGCTCCTACAATGAGCAGTTCTTC.

The chain carries TRBV6-6 and TRBJ1-1; 8 bases fit TRBD1. This CDR3 is 14 amino acids long. V lost 7 bases and J lost 4; bases outside the gene matches: 8. CDR1 and CDR2 from the germline V gene are MNHNY and SVGAGI (reference sequence). CDR3 nucleotide sequence: TGTGCCAGCACTCGATCTGGACAGGGCACTGAAGCTTTCTTT. Protein product: CASTRSGQGTEAFF.

The chain employs TRBV11-1 and TRBJ2-2, with 9 bases matching TRBD1. The V gene's germline CDR1 is SGHAT and CDR2 FQDESV (reference sequence). J was trimmed by 4 bases and V by 5 bases; bases with no gene match: 8. CDR3 size: 16 residues. The CDR3 sequence: CASSPGQGIGTGELFF. CDR3 in DNA: TGTGCCAGCAGCCCCGGACAGGGGATCGGCACCGGGGAGCTGTTTTTT.

The chain employs TRBV5-6 and TRBJ2-1, with TRBD1 identical over 7 bases. The CDR3 sequence is 15 residues long. Unmatched junction bases numbered 7, after V lost 0 bases and J lost 7 bases. Germline CDR1 is SGHDT and CDR2 is YYEEEE. For the CDR3, the DNA is TGTGCCAGCAGCTTGGGACAGGGAACATGGAATGAGCAGTTCTTC. Translated, it gives CASSLGQGTWNEQFF.

CDR3 bases: TGTGCCAGCTCACCACACCCGACACCCTGGGCCAACGTCCTGACTTTC. As protein: CASSPHPTPWANVLTF. V usage is TRBV18 and J usage is TRBJ2-6; D remains ambiguous. V gave up 1 base and J gave up 5 bases, with 12 bases separating them. This CDR3 region has 16 residues. CDR1 is KGHSH, CDR2 LQKENI, per germline.

The chain joins TRBV6-6 to TRBJ2-2, with 7 bases fitting TRBD1. This CDR3 has 14 amino acids. The germline CDR1 and CDR2 sequences are MNHNY and SVGAGI (reference sequence). The V gene end was trimmed by 6 bases and the J gene end by 6 bases; junction bases not matched to a gene: 7. Here the CDR3 reads CASSLRGPPGELFF. In DNA form, the CDR3 reads TGTGCCAGCAGCCTGAGGGGGCCGCCCGGGGAGCTGTTTTTT.

The rearrangement links TRBV28 to TRBJ2-3; D is perhaps TRBD2 (6 bases). Germline values: CDR1 MDHEN, CDR2 SYDVKM. The V end lost 4 bases, the J end lost 3 bases, and 11 bases lay between the germline ends. This CDR3 has 14 residues. The CDR3: CASSSPAGTDTQYF. CDR3 DNA: TGTGCCAGCAGTTCCCCCGCGGGGACAGATACGCAGTATTTT.

This chain uses TRBV3-1 (or the pseudogene TRBV3-2) with TRBJ1-2, with a weak D call TRBD1 (6 bases). Germline CDR1 reads LGHDT; CDR2 reads YNNKEL (reference sequence). The germline V and J ends were trimmed by 3 bases and 5 bases, with 10 bases remaining between them. CDR3 length: 13 amino acids. CDR3 sequence: CASSQGQRYGYTF. CDR3 nucleotide sequence: TGTGCCAGCAGCCAGGGACAACGGTATGGCTACACCTTC.

The chain has TRBV5-1 and TRBJ1-1; maybe TRBD1 (5 bases). The CDR3 consists of 15 residues. V lost 4 bases and J 3 bases, leaving 16 bases between the germline ends. The germline CDR1 and CDR2 sequences are SGHRS and YFSETQ. The CDR3 region is CASSRKGAADTEAFF. CDR3 in DNA: TGCGCCAGCAGCCGAAAAGGGGCCGCTGACACTGAAGCTTTCTTT.

This chain joins TRBV24-1 and TRBJ1-4, with D uncertain. The CDR3 has 16 residues. Deletions cut 3 bases from V and 7 bases from J, with 17 bases between. CDR1 is KGHDR and CDR2 is SFDVKD in the germline V gene. CDR3 amino acids: CATSDPSSETGEKLFF. The CDR3 region has the DNA TGTGCCACCAGTGATCCTTCCTCGGAGACGGGTGAAAAACTGTTTTTT.

The CDR3 nucleotides read TGCGCCAGCTCCCGGGGAGGGACAGGGCGATCCTACGAGCAGTACTTC. Its translation: CASSRGGTGRSYEQYF. This sequence joins TRBV5-1 and TRBJ2-7; 9 bases are shared with TRBD1. Trimming cost V 7 bases and J 1 base; bases outside gene matches: 12. Germline V gene data show CDR1 as SGHRS and CDR2 as YFSETQ. The CDR3 totals 16 residues.

This clone was picked up a small number of times. The chain carries TRBV19 and TRBJ2-1, with D possibly being TRBD2 (7 bases). Germline loops: CDR1 LNHDA, CDR2 SQIVND (reference sequence). The CDR3 has 15 amino acids. Trimming stripped 1 base from V and 6 bases from J, with 13 bases between. CDR3 amino acids: CASSIGRGASNEQFF. The CDR3 nucleotides read TGTGCCAGTAGTATAGGCCGGGGGGCCTCCAATGAGCAGTTCTTC.

The chain is built from TRBV6-5 and TRBJ1-4; TRBD1 might be the D (6 bases). The germline V and J ends were trimmed by 6 bases and 5 bases, with 13 bases remaining between them. The germline V gene encodes CDR1 MNHEY and CDR2 SVGAGI. The CDR3 is 14 amino acids. The CDR3 region has the DNA TGTGCCAGCAGCCACAGGGTAGCGAATGAAAAACTGTTTTTT. Translating gives CASSHRVANEKLFF.

The chain is built from TRBV27 and TRBJ1-4, with D tentatively TRBD1 (5 bases). Germline V gives CDR1 MNHEY, CDR2 SMNVEV (reference sequence). Trimming removed 6 bases at V and 2 bases at J, with 10 bases between. This CDR3 is built from 14 residues. The CDR3, as DNA: TGTGCCAGCAGACCAGGGACTACTAATGAAAAACTGTTTTTT. It codes for CASRPGTTNEKLFF.

The chain recombines TRBV27 with TRBJ2-1; D remains unclear. The CDR3 spans 14 residues. Per germline, CDR1 MNHEY and CDR2 SMNVEV (reference sequence). Trimming pared 5 bases from V and 5 bases from J, leaving 13 bases between. The CDR3 DNA is TGTGCCAGCAGTACTAATGTGGCGGACAATGAGCAGTTCTTC. This encodes CASSTNVADNEQFF.

The sample holds a few counts of this clone. The rearrangement uses TRBV28 and TRBJ2-7, with 7 bases that match TRBD2. The CDR3 consists of 14 residues. Germline assignment: CDR1 MDHEN and CDR2 SYDVKM. V trimming: 0 bases; J trimming: 4 bases; junction bases outside the gene matches: 3. CDR3 sequence (DNA): TGTGCCAGCAGTTTATGGACTAGCACGTACGAGCAGTACTTC. This codes for CASSLWTSTYEQYF.

The rearrangement uses TRBV12-3 or TRBV12-4 and TRBJ1-5; 8 bases are a match to TRBD1. Germline trimming cut 7 bases from V and 6 bases from J; bases unmatched to any gene: 5. This CDR3 is built from 13 residues. In DNA, the CDR3 is TGTGCCAGCACCGTGGACAGGGCTCAGCCCCAGCATTTT. Translating it yields CASTVDRAQPQHF.

The genes are TRBV15 and TRBJ2-3; D gene unclear. CDR1 and CDR2 from the germline V gene are LNHNV and YYDKDF (reference sequence). Trimming pared 2 bases from V and 4 bases from J, leaving 19 bases between. This CDR3 has 17 residues. Here the CDR3 reads CATSRPFKSQTPDTQYF. DNA of the CDR3: TGTGCCACCAGCAGACCCTTTAAAAGCCAAACTCCAGATACGCAGTATTTT.

The chain has TRBV6-5 and TRBJ2-3; 10 bases align to TRBD1. The CDR3 is 15 amino acids. Germline CDR1 reads MNHEY; CDR2 reads SVGAGI. The junction had 5 bases not matched to a gene; V was cut back by 5 bases and J by 3 bases. The CDR3 DNA reads as TGTGCCAGCAGTAGTCCGGGACAGGGGACAGATACGCAGTATTTT. This translates into CASSSPGQGTDTQYF.

V is TRBV3-1 (or the pseudogene TRBV3-2) and J is TRBJ2-7; 13 bases map to TRBD2. This CDR3 comprises 15 residues. V shed 1 base and J 6 bases; nucleotides not matched to a gene: 3. The germline CDR1 and CDR2 sequences are LGHDT and YNNKEL (reference sequence). The CDR3 DNA reads TGTGCCAGCAGCCAAGTACTAGCGGGAGGGCGCGAGCAGTACTTC. This codes for CASSQVLAGGREQYF.

The V gene is TRBV9, the J gene TRBJ2-3; a weak D match, TRBD2 (6 bases). The germline gives CDR1 SGDLS, CDR2 YYNGEE. Trimming removed 0 bases from V and 2 bases from J, with 13 bases in between. This CDR3 comprises 16 residues. The DNA for the CDR3 is TGTGCCAGCAGCGTAGGTGCTAGCGAGACCACAGATACGCAGTATTTT. Amino acid sequence: CASSVGASETTDTQYF. The variable domain in full, completed from reference TRBV9 and TRBJ2-3, reads DSGVTQTPKHLITATGQRVTLRCSPRSGDLSVYWYQQSLDQGLQFLIQYYNGEERAKGNILERFSAQQFPDLHSELNLSSLELGDSALYFCASSVGASETTDTQYFGPGTRLTVL.